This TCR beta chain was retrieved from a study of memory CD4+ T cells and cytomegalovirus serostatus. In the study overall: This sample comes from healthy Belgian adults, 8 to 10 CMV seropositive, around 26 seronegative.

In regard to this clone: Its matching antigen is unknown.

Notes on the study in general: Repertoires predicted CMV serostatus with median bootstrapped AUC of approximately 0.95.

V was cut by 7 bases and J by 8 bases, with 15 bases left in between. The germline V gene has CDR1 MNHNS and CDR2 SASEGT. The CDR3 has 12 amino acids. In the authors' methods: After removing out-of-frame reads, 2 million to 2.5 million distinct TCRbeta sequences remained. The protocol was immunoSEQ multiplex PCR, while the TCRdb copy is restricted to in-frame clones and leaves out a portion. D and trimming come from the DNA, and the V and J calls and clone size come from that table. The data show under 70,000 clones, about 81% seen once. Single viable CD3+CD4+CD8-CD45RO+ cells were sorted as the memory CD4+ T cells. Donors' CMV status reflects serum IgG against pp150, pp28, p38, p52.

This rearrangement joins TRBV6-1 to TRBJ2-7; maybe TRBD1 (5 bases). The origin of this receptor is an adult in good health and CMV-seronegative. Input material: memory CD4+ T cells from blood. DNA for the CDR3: TGTGCCAGCACCAAAGTTGGGGCCCAGCAGTACTTC. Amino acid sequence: CASTKVGAQQYF.